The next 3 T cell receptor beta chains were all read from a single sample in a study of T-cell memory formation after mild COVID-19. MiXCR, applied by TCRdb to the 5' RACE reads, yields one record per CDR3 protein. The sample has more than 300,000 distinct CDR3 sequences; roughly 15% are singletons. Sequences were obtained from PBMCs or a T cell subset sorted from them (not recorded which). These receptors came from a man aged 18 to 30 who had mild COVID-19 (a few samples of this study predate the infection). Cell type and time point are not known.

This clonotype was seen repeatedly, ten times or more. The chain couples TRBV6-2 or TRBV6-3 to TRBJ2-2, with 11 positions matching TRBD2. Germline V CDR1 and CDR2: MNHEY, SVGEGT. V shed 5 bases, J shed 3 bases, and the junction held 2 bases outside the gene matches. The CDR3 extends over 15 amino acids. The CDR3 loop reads CASSTGLADTGELFF. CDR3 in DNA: TGTGCCAGCAGTACGGGACTAGCGGACACCGGGGAGCTGTTTTTT.

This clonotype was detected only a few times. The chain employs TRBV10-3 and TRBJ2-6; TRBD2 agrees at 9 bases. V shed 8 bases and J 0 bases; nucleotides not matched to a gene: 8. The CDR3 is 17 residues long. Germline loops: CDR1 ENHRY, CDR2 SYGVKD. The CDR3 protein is CAISYSGGISGANVLTF. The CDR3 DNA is TGTGCCATCTCGTATAGCGGGGGAATCTCTGGGGCCAACGTCCTGACTTTC.

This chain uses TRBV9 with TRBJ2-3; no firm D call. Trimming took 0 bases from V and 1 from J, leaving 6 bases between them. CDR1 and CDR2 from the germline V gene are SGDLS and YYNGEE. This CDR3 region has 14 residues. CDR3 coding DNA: TGTGCCAGCAGCGTAGTCTGGGGCACAGATACGCAGTATTTT. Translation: CASSVVWGTDTQYF.